The TCR beta chain under discussion was sequenced for a study of blood T cells in healthy people across ages. Each of the donors had 9 to 10 milliliters of peripheral blood drawn into EDTA-treated Vacutainer tubes. Whole-study findings and limits: PBMC samples, being unsorted, prevented any conclusive comparison of naive and antigen-experienced cells.

Trimming at V came to 7 bases and at J to 0 bases, leaving 11 bases not matched to a gene. The CDR3 is 17 residues long. Germline CDR1 reads MDHEN; CDR2 reads SYDVKM. This clonotype was seen only a few times. The antigen is not known. Together with a sample-barcoded 5' primer, a J-beta primer mix was included in a second PCR lasting roughly 6 to 12 cycles. Each cDNA molecule received a tag from a template-switch adaptor that had 12 random nucleotides. TCRdb passed the 5' RACE reads through MiXCR, listing each CDR3 protein once. The sample lists about 1.5 million distinct CDR3 sequences, around 40% seen once, with around 4% in the top ten.

The TCR originated in a woman under 30 in good health. This rearrangement joins TRBV28 to TRBJ1-4, with 7 bases fitting TRBD1. Input material: blood. The CDR3 region has the DNA TGTGCCAGCAATCGATGGGGACAGTTTGCAACTAATGAAAAACTGTTTTTT. It translates to CASNRWGQFATNEKLFF.